This T cell receptor (beta chain) appears in the sequencing data of a study of shared clonotypes between healthy human individuals. In the case of this clone: The antigen is undetermined.

Clones were read by immunoSEQ multiplex PCR, and TCRdb kept only the in-frame ones, dropping some. Of some 2,000,000 clones in the sample, about 95% were seen once. Germline V CDR1 and CDR2: SGDLS, YYNGEE. The CDR3 consists of 15 residues. V lost 0 bases and J lost 1, with 9 bases in between. Cells designated naive CD8 were CD45RO-negative and were positively selected for CCR7, with terminally differentiated effector memory CD45RA+ cells excluded. Findings and caveats of the study: Shared across several donors were around 4.7% of the naive CD4 clonotypes.

The V gene is TRBV9, the J gene TRBJ2-3; D is uncertain. This clonotype was sampled from a man between 18 and 29 years old in good health. Sequenced input: naive CD8+ T cells sorted from blood. The CDR3 DNA sequence: TGTGCCAGCAGCGTAGAAAACTCCCGCACAGATACGCAGTATTTT. Translation gives CASSVENSRTDTQYF.